This TCR beta chain appears in the sequencing data of a study of cytomegalovirus exposure and HLA in healthy donors. Study summary: HLA-typed donors were the source of 82 million or so unique TCRs, which an early data release held.

This clone was counted only a few times. The antigen is undetermined. The CDR3 extends over 14 amino acids. Germline loops: CDR1 SGHRS, CDR2 YFSETQ. V was trimmed by 4 bases and J by 1 base, leaving 11 bases between them. The primer mix had 60 Vbeta and 13 Jbeta primers. Only in-frame clones appear in the TCRdb table, and some are missing; sequencing was by immunoSEQ multiplex PCR. Of 150,000 to 200,000 clones detected, around 87% appear once; the ten largest clones hold 1% to 1.4%. Study-wide points: At a 0.05 false discovery rate, a later analysis found approximately 17,000 TCR beta sequences to be associated with HLA alleles. Per published reports, the classifier diagnosed cytomegalovirus status with high specificity and sensitivity. Through in vitro validation, three CMV-associated chains were shown to be specific for CMV antigens.

The chain carries TRBV5-1 and TRBJ1-2, with D uncertain. Sequencing was carried out using PBMCs. The TCR sequence derives from a boy younger than 10 in good health and CMV-seronegative. The CDR3 is CASSLSTVNYGYTF. As DNA, the CDR3 is TGCGCCAGCAGCCTATCCACCGTTAACTATGGCTACACCTTC.